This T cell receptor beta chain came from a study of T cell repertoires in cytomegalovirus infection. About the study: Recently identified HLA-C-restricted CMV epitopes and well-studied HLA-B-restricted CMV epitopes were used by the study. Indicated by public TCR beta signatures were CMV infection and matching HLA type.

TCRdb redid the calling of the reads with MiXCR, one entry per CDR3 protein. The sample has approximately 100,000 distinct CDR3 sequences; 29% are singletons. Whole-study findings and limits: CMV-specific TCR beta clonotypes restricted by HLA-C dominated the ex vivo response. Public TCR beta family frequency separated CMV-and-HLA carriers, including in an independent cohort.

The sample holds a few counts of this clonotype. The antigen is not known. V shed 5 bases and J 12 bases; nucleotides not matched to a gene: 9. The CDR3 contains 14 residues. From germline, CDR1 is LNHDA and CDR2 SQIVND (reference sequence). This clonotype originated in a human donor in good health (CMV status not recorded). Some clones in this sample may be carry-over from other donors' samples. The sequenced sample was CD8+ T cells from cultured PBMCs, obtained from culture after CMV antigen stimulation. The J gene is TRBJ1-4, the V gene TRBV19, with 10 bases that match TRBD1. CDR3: CASSFRQGTGELFF. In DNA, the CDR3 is TGTGCCAGTAGTTTCCGACAGGGGACAGGGGAACTGTTTTTT.